The T cell receptor beta chain described here comes from a study of blood T cell repertoires in COVID-19. TCRdb keeps only in-frame clones here, not all; method: immunoSEQ multiplex PCR. Altogether roughly 120,000 clones are present, around 76% being singletons, with the ten largest covering approximately 6%. The clonotype originates from a man at least 80 years old with COVID-19, enrolled during active disease. The sequenced material came from peripheral blood.

The CDR3 DNA reads as TGTGCCAGCAGCTCAGGGACTGTCTATGGCTACACCTTC. Protein product: CASSSGTVYGYTF. V usage is TRBV13 and J usage is TRBJ1-2; tentative D call: TRBD1 (5 bases). Germline V lookup: CDR1 PRHDT, CDR2 FYEKMQ (reference sequence). The CDR3 loop spans 13 amino acids. Trimming stripped 4 bases from V and 4 bases from J, with 10 bases between.